Below are 30 T cell receptor beta chains sequenced from a single sample in a study of naive and memory T cell subsets. General study findings and limits: A few larger clonotypes appeared in naive repertoires, especially CD8, possibly memory cells re-expressing CD45RA.

No cognate antigen is known for these TCRs. The beta constant-region primer was an equimolar mix of two oligonucleotides covering TRBC1 and TRBC2. The ligated cDNA underwent four PCR rounds using SP2 and nested alpha and beta constant-region primers. TCRdb re-analysed the UMI-ligation and nested PCR reads in MiXCR, keeping a single row per CDR3 protein. The sample records approximately 140,000 distinct CDR3 sequences, 15% to 25% being singletons. Sequencing was carried out using naive CD8+ T cells from blood. The receptors here all came from a human donor in good health.

The chain combines TRBV30 with TRBJ2-3; TRBD1 might be the D (6 bases). The length of the CDR3 is 15 residues. V lost 0 bases, J lost 0 bases, and 10 bases lay in between. Germline V gene lookup returns CDR1 GTSNPN and CDR2 SVGIG (reference sequence). The DNA of the CDR3 is TGTGCCTGGAGTGTACAGGACAGCAGCACAGATACGCAGTATTTT. Translated: CAWSVQDSSTDTQYF.

The rearrangement links TRBV9 to TRBJ1-6, with D uncertain. CDR3 size: 14 residues. Germline V gene lookup returns CDR1 SGDLS and CDR2 YYNGEE. Trimming took off 0 bases at V and 6 bases at J, with 7 bases between the two ends. The CDR3 coding sequence is TGTGCCAGCAGCGTAGGGGGTATTAATTCACCCCTCCACTTT. Its protein is CASSVGGINSPLHF.

This clonotype was observed a few times. The chain has TRBV28 and TRBJ2-3; TRBD2 might be the D (5 bases). The CDR3 covers 18 residues. Per germline, CDR1 MDHEN and CDR2 SYDVKM. Trimming left V 5 bases short and J 0 bases short, with 21 bases between. The chain's CDR3 is CASSPRNPGVISTDTQYF. The CDR3 coding sequence is TGTGCCAGCAGTCCACGCAACCCCGGGGTTATTAGCACAGATACGCAGTATTTT.

The V call is TRBV4-1, the J call TRBJ2-7; D unresolved. The length of the CDR3 is 15 residues. Germline V gene sequence: CDR1 MGHRA, CDR2 YSYEKL. V dropped 4 bases and J dropped 2 bases, with 15 bases sitting between them. This CDR3 reads CASSPTRGGTYEQYF. CDR3 sequence (DNA): TGCGCCAGCAGCCCGACCCGCGGTGGAACCTACGAGCAGTACTTC.

The chain recombines TRBV11-2 with TRBJ2-7; 9 bases line up with TRBD1. Losses at the gene ends were 4 bases for V and 6 bases for J; bases not matched to a gene: 10. The germline gives CDR1 SGHAT, CDR2 FQNNGV. The CDR3 runs 15 residues. CDR3 nucleotide sequence: TGTGCCAGCAGCTATCTCGGGACAGGGAAGAGCGAGCAGTACTTC. Translated, it gives CASSYLGTGKSEQYF.

The chain uses TRBV10-2 and TRBJ1-5; no reliable D call. From germline, CDR1 is WSHSY and CDR2 SAAADI. Trimming removed 6 bases from V and 6 bases from J, with 12 bases in between. The CDR3 sequence is 13 residues long. The DNA for the CDR3 is TGCGCCAGCAGCCCTGGGTGGGGTCAGCCCCAGCATTTT. Protein product: CASSPGWGQPQHF.

The chain has TRBV9 and TRBJ2-4; TRBD2 is a possible D gene (6 bases). The V gene's germline CDR1 is SGDLS and CDR2 YYNGEE. This CDR3 has 16 residues. Trimming cost V 0 bases and J 3 bases, with 13 bases left between them. CDR3 DNA: TGTGCCAGCAGCGTAGAGGGTAGCGGCGACAAAAACATTCAGTACTTC. This encodes CASSVEGSGDKNIQYF.

This sequence joins TRBV15 and TRBJ1-4; tentatively, D is TRBD1 (5 bases). With 0 bases removed from V and 7 bases from J, the gap between germline ends came to 9 bases. The CDR3 length is 14 residues. Looked up from germline, CDR1 is LNHNV and CDR2 is YYDKDF (reference sequence). Here the CDR3 reads CATSRDRQSEKLFF. The CDR3 nucleotides read TGTGCCACCAGCAGAGATAGACAGAGTGAAAAACTGTTTTTT.

The rearrangement uses TRBV27 and TRBJ2-7, with D hard to call. CDR3 length: 13 residues. From germline, CDR1 is MNHEY and CDR2 SMNVEV (reference sequence). Trimming cost V 6 bases and J 2 bases, with 11 bases left between them. The CDR3 DNA is TGTGCCAGCAGCATCGACTGGGCCTACGAGCAGTACTTC. This codes for CASSIDWAYEQYF.

This chain connects TRBV30 to TRBJ1-1; D is possibly TRBD1 (5 bases). The V gene's germline CDR1 is GTSNPN and CDR2 SVGIG (reference sequence). This CDR3 is built from 15 residues. The V and J ends lost 7 bases and 5 bases respectively, with 23 bases between them. In DNA, the CDR3 is TGTGCCTTGGAAAGTGGGTGGTCTGAGGGGACTGAAGCTTTCTTT. Translated: CALESGWSEGTEAFF.

This clonotype was counted only a few times. The V call is TRBV27, the J call TRBJ2-3; 9 bases match TRBD1. The ends lost 6 bases at V and 5 bases at J; junction bases unmatched: 15. The CDR3 has 17 residues. Per the germline V gene, CDR1 is MNHEY and CDR2 is SMNVEV (reference sequence). CDR3 in DNA: TGTGCCAGCAGACGTATGGGACAGGGCCCAACCGGAGATACGCAGTATTTT. Translation: CASRRMGQGPTGDTQYF.

This chain uses TRBV7-9 with TRBJ2-1, with D tentatively TRBD1 or TRBD2 (5 bases each). Trimming pared 8 bases from V and 16 bases from J, leaving 15 bases between. Germline CDR1 is SEHNR and CDR2 is FQNEAQ (reference sequence). The CDR3 runs to 10 residues. The CDR3 nucleotides are TGTGCCAGCGGGGACCTTTTATACTTCTTC. It codes for CASGDLLYFF.

The genes are TRBV10-3 and TRBJ2-7; possibly TRBD2 for D (6 bases). V lost 2 bases to trimming and J lost 6 bases, with 11 bases between them. Germline-derived CDR1 and CDR2 are ENHRY and SYGVKD. The CDR3 sequence is 13 residues long. The CDR3 DNA follows: TGTGCCATCAGTGAGGGGGGGTACAGCGAGCAGTACTTC. It yields the protein CAISEGGYSEQYF.

The gene calls are TRBV7-8 and TRBJ1-2, with a weak D call TRBD1 (5 bases). CDR3 size: 12 residues. V lost 8 bases to trimming and J lost 6 bases, with 13 bases between them. Germline CDR1 and CDR2: SGHVS and FQNEAQ. CDR3 in DNA: TGTGCCAGCCATACAGGAGGGGATGGCTACACCTTC. Translated: CASHTGGDGYTF.

CDR3: CSVAGLRGSTTGREQYF. The CDR3, as DNA: TGCAGCGTTGCGGGCTTGCGGGGTTCTACTACAGGGCGGGAGCAGTACTTC. The chain combines TRBV29-1 with TRBJ2-7, with D perhaps TRBD1 or TRBD2 (6 bases each). The ends were cut back, 4 bases at V and 7 bases at J, with 29 bases in the middle. This CDR3 is built from 17 residues. Looked up from germline, CDR1 is SQVTM and CDR2 is ANQGSEA.

The sample holds a few counts of this clonotype. This chain links TRBV6-5 with TRBJ1-1, with a tentative D call TRBD1 (5 bases). The CDR3 covers 16 residues. V lost 0 bases and J lost 5, with 16 bases in between. Germline values: CDR1 MNHEY, CDR2 SVGAGI. The CDR3 sequence is CASSYSQGGPWTEAFF. The CDR3 DNA follows: TGTGCCAGCAGTTACTCGCAGGGTGGCCCTTGGACTGAAGCTTTCTTT.

The CDR3 region has the DNA TGTGCCAGCAGTCTCATTCTGAGGCTCCCTGAAGCTTTCTTT. Translated: CASSLILRLPEAFF. The chain employs TRBV28 and TRBJ1-1; no firm D call. The CDR3 runs 14 residues. The germline V gene encodes CDR1 MDHEN and CDR2 SYDVKM. The V and J ends lost 5 bases and 6 bases respectively, with 16 bases between them.

This clonotype was found a few times. The rearrangement joins TRBV12-3 or TRBV12-4 to TRBJ1-1; a weak D match, TRBD1 (5 bases). CDR3 length: 12 residues. Between the trimmed V and J ends, which lost 8 bases and 4 bases, there was a span of 11 bases. CDR3 in amino acids: CASGRAGTEAFF. The CDR3 bases are TGTGCCAGCGGCAGGGCCGGCACTGAAGCTTTCTTT.

In DNA form, the CDR3 reads TGCAGTGGGCGGACTCTGTTCTCCGGGGAGCTGTTTTTT. Its protein is CSGRTLFSGELFF. V usage is TRBV20-1 and J usage is TRBJ2-2; tentatively, D is TRBD2 (5 bases). CDR3 length equals 13 residues. Germline values: CDR1 DFQATT, CDR2 SNEGSKA (reference sequence). V lost 7 bases and J 6 bases, leaving 15 bases between the germline ends.

This clonotype was counted a few times. This sequence joins TRBV6-1 and TRBJ2-7; unclear D gene. CDR3 length equals 14 residues. Looked up from germline, CDR1 is MNHNS and CDR2 is SASEGT. The V end lost 3 bases, the J end lost 2 bases, and 11 bases lay between the germline ends. CDR3 in DNA: TGTGCCAGCAGTGACCCACCTTATGCCTACGAGCAGTACTTC. It is translated as CASSDPPYAYEQYF.

This clonotype was counted only a few times. The gene calls are TRBV27 and TRBJ2-7; 8 bases align to TRBD1. The CDR3 is 14 amino acids. From germline, CDR1 is MNHEY and CDR2 SMNVEV (reference sequence). V lost 5 bases and J lost 3; bases outside the gene matches: 6. For the CDR3, the DNA is TGTGCCAGCAGTCTTTACAGGGGGGTCTACGAGCAGTACTTC. It specifies CASSLYRGVYEQYF.

This clonotype was counted a single time. The chain has TRBV29-1 and TRBJ1-2; D remains ambiguous. Germline V gene lookup returns CDR1 SQVTM and CDR2 ANQGSEA. CDR3 length: 11 amino acids. V was trimmed by 5 bases and J by 0 bases, leaving 4 bases between them. CDR3 DNA sequence: TGCAGCGTTCCCACTAACTATGGCTACACCTTC. Protein product: CSVPTNYGYTF. The whole variable domain, remainder taken from reference TRBV29-1 and TRBJ1-2, is SAVISQKPSRDICQRGTSLTIQCQVDSQVTMMFWYRQQPGQSLTLIATANQGSEATYESGFVIDKFPISRPNLTFSTLTVSNMSPEDSSIYLCSVPTNYGYTFGSGTRLTVV.

This chain joins TRBV5-6 and TRBJ2-2; 13 bases match TRBD2. The CDR3 sequence is 18 residues long. V was pared by 4 bases and J by 5 bases, with 11 bases of the junction left unmatched. Germline lookup yields CDR1 SGHDT and CDR2 YYEEEE. The CDR3 nucleotides read TGTGCCAGCAGCGTAGGACTAGCGGGAGTTCTGGGGACCGGGGAGCTGTTTTTT. Its protein is CASSVGLAGVLGTGELFF. The full variable domain, its missing parts supplied by reference TRBV5-6 and TRBJ2-2, is DAGVTQSPTHLIKTRGQQVTLRCSPKSGHDTVSWYQQALGQGPQFIFQYYEEEERQRGNFPDRFSGHQFPNYSSELNVNALLLGDSALYLCASSVGLAGVLGTGELFFGEGSRLTVL.

The gene calls are TRBV20-1 and TRBJ2-1; D possibly corresponds to TRBD2 (5 bases). The V gene lost 0 bases and the J gene lost 4 bases, with 22 bases spanning the gap. The germline V gene has CDR1 DFQATT and CDR2 SNEGSKA (reference sequence). This CDR3 comprises 18 residues. For the CDR3, the DNA is TGCAGTGCTAGAGACCCCGTGGGTGGAGGAATGGATTACAATGAGCAGTTCTTC. This codes for CSARDPVGGGMDYNEQFF.

The CDR3 spells CASSGQGEYNEQFF. DNA for the CDR3: TGTGCCAGCAGTGGACAGGGAGAATACAATGAGCAGTTCTTC. The chain has TRBV2 and TRBJ2-1; 7 bases are a match to TRBD1. Trimming took 4 bases from V and 4 from J; bases not matched to a gene: 4. The CDR3 sequence is 14 residues long. Germline values: CDR1 SNHLY, CDR2 FYNNEI.

The chain links TRBV5-6 to TRBJ2-7, with D possibly matching TRBD2 (5 bases). Deletions cut 1 base from V and 3 bases from J, with 8 bases between. Germline CDR1 SGHDT, CDR2 YYEEEE. The CDR3 covers 13 residues. The CDR3 bases are TGTGCCAGCAGCTTGCGGGGTAACTACGAGCAGTACTTC. Its protein product is CASSLRGNYEQYF.

This clonotype is a singleton in its sample. The V and J genes are TRBV29-1 and TRBJ2-7, with 9 bases lining up with TRBD1. V lost 2 bases, J lost 4 bases, and 3 bases stayed unmatched. Germline CDR1 SQVTM, CDR2 ANQGSEA. CDR3 size: 13 residues. The CDR3 reads CSVERDREYEQYF. The CDR3 DNA follows: TGCAGCGTTGAACGGGACAGGGAGTACGAGCAGTACTTC.

The rearrangement uses TRBV27 and TRBJ2-1; tentatively, D is TRBD2 (5 bases). The germline gives CDR1 MNHEY, CDR2 SMNVEV (reference sequence). The CDR3 spans 15 residues. V lost 2 bases to trimming and J lost 8 bases, with 16 bases between them. CDR3: CASSLPRARYDEQFF. CDR3 in DNA: TGTGCCAGCAGTTTACCGAGGGCTAGATATGATGAGCAGTTCTTC.

This clonotype was found a few times. The chain uses TRBV28 and TRBJ2-1; D possibly corresponds to TRBD2 (6 bases). This CDR3 has 17 residues. V dropped 3 bases and J dropped 6 bases, with 21 bases sitting between them. Germline lookup yields CDR1 MDHEN and CDR2 SYDVKM. The CDR3 coding sequence is TGTGCCAGCAGTTTTCTTTCGGGGGACCCGACCCCCAATGAGCAGTTCTTC. This encodes CASSFLSGDPTPNEQFF.

The chain carries TRBV30 and TRBJ2-7; TRBD2 matches at 7 bases. This CDR3 has 14 amino acids. J lost 2 bases, V lost 1 base, and 5 bases had no gene match. The V gene's germline CDR1 is GTSNPN and CDR2 SVGIG (reference sequence). CDR3 protein: CAWSDPGRPYEQYF. In nucleotides, the CDR3 is TGTGCCTGGAGTGACCCCGGGAGGCCCTACGAGCAGTACTTC.